This passage covers 31 T cell receptor beta chains from one sample sequenced in a study of identical twins. TCRdb ran MiXCR on the 5' RACE reads and lists one entry per CDR3 protein. Here the sample spans about 340,000 distinct CDR3 sequences, 12% being singletons. These same records also appear under a second study, on yellow fever vaccine responses in identical twins.

Material for sequencing was CD8+ T cells sorted from blood. Every receptor here comes from a woman under 30 in good health.

This chain connects TRBV11-2 to TRBJ2-7; 9 bases are a match to TRBD2. CDR3 length: 18 residues. Trimming removed 1 base from V and 3 bases from J; junction bases left unmatched: 13. The germline V gene has CDR1 SGHAT and CDR2 FQNNGV. The CDR3 sequence is CASSLVGNRLAESYEQYF. The CDR3 DNA sequence: TGTGCCAGCAGCTTAGTCGGGAACCGACTAGCGGAGAGCTACGAGCAGTACTTC.

The CDR3 protein is CASSQGQAWNYGYTF. CDR3 DNA: TGCGCCAGCAGCCAGGGGCAGGCTTGGAACTATGGCTACACCTTC. The rearrangement links TRBV4-1 to TRBJ1-2; D is perhaps TRBD1 (5 bases). Germline V lookup: CDR1 MGHRA, CDR2 YSYEKL. The CDR3 contains 15 residues. The ends were cut back, 3 bases at V and 2 bases at J, with 13 bases in the middle.

This clonotype showed up many times. V gene TRBV4-1 combines with J gene TRBJ2-7; no firm D call. The CDR3 loop spans 15 amino acids. Germline V gives CDR1 MGHRA, CDR2 YSYEKL. Trimming left V 0 bases short and J 0 bases short, with 9 bases between. The CDR3 spells CASSQEEDSSYEQYF. CDR3 nucleotide sequence: TGCGCCAGCAGCCAAGAAGAGGATTCCTCCTACGAGCAGTACTTC.

This clonotype was seen only a few times. The chain joins TRBV20-1 to TRBJ2-3; TRBD2 matches 10 bases. Losses at the gene ends were 1 base for V and 1 base for J; bases not matched to a gene: 2. Germline V gene data show CDR1 as DFQATT and CDR2 as SNEGSKA (reference sequence). The CDR3 is 15 residues long. The CDR3 loop reads CSARAGTSGTDTQYF. Here the CDR3 DNA reads TGCAGTGCTAGAGCAGGGACTAGCGGCACAGATACGCAGTATTTT.

The rearrangement joins TRBV24-1 to TRBJ1-5; D call uncertain. Germline CDR1 reads KGHDR; CDR2 reads SFDVKD. This CDR3 contains 13 residues. V dropped 2 bases and J dropped 9 bases, with 10 bases sitting between them. The CDR3 nucleotides read TGTGCCACCAGTGATTCGACGAGGCGGCCCCAGCATTTT. Protein sequence: CATSDSTRRPQHF.

This clonotype was found many times. The chain has TRBV5-1 and TRBJ2-1, with D possibly TRBD2 on 6 matching bases. Germline values: CDR1 SGHRS, CDR2 YFSETQ. The V gene lost 3 bases and the J gene lost 0 bases, with 16 bases spanning the gap. This CDR3 spans 17 amino acids. The CDR3 sequence: CASSSADYLVSYNEQFF. As DNA, the CDR3 is TGCGCCAGCAGCTCGGCGGACTACCTCGTCTCCTACAATGAGCAGTTCTTC.

The chain links TRBV5-1 to TRBJ2-3; D not resolved. This CDR3 region has 13 residues. The V and J ends lost 5 bases and 0 bases respectively, with 7 bases between them. The germline V gene encodes CDR1 SGHRS and CDR2 YFSETQ. In nucleotides, the CDR3 is TGCGCCAGCAGACCCTACAGCACAGATACGCAGTATTTT. It encodes CASRPYSTDTQYF.

V gene TRBV6-1 combines with J gene TRBJ2-5; a possible D gene is TRBD1 (5 bases). The length of the CDR3 is 14 residues. Germline loops: CDR1 MNHNS, CDR2 SASEGT. V was pared by 6 bases and J by 4 bases, with 15 bases between. Here the CDR3 DNA reads TGTGCCAGCAGCGCTTGGACATGGGGAGAGACCCAGTACTTC. Its protein is CASSAWTWGETQYF.

V gene TRBV6-1 combines with J gene TRBJ2-1, with D possibly TRBD2 on 7 matching bases. The germline V gene encodes CDR1 MNHNS and CDR2 SASEGT. V was cut by 7 bases and J by 0 bases, with 16 bases left in between. The CDR3 is 16 amino acids. CDR3 coding DNA: TGTGCCAGCACCCCCAGGGGAGGGAGCTCCTACAATGAGCAGTTCTTC. It encodes CASTPRGGSSYNEQFF.

Only a few counts were recorded for this clonotype. The chain joins TRBV29-1 to TRBJ1-1; 7 positions match TRBD1. This CDR3 comprises 14 residues. V dropped 7 bases and J dropped 3; count of bases not matched to a gene: 11. Germline V gene lookup returns CDR1 SQVTM and CDR2 ANQGSEA. The CDR3 DNA reads as TGCAGCGCCGAGACAGGGTCCGATGACACTGAAGCTTTCTTT. The encoded protein is CSAETGSDDTEAFF.

In this sample, this clonotype turned up a few times. The rearrangement links TRBV6-5 to TRBJ1-1; 7 bases map to TRBD1. The CDR3 runs 15 residues. Looked up from germline, CDR1 is MNHEY and CDR2 is SVGAGI. V gave up 0 bases and J gave up 5 bases; unmatched junction bases: 6. CDR3 region: CASSYSTGWRTEAFF. The CDR3 DNA is TGTGCCAGCAGTTACTCGACAGGGTGGCGGACTGAAGCTTTCTTT.

The sample holds one count of this clonotype. The chain links TRBV6-6 to TRBJ2-2; D ambiguous. V lost 8 bases to trimming and J lost 7 bases, with 8 bases between them. CDR1 and CDR2 from the germline V gene are MNHNY and SVGAGI (reference sequence). The CDR3 has 11 residues. Here the CDR3 DNA reads TGTGCCAGCGCCCTTAACGGGGAGCTGTTTTTT. Its protein is CASALNGELFF.

The chain links TRBV7-9 to TRBJ2-7; no reliable D call. The CDR3 is 13 residues long. V shed 3 bases and J shed 3 bases, with 9 bases lying between them. The V gene's germline CDR1 is SEHNR and CDR2 FQNEAQ (reference sequence). DNA for the CDR3: TGTGCCAGCAGCTTTGACCTGTACTACGAGCAGTACGTC. Translation: CASSFDLYYEQYV.

This clonotype turned up a few times. This rearrangement joins TRBV20-1 to TRBJ2-2; 12 positions match TRBD2. V trimming: 0 bases; J trimming: 3 bases; junction bases outside the gene matches: 5. The CDR3 is made up of 17 amino acids. Germline CDR1 is DFQATT and CDR2 is SNEGSKA (reference sequence). In DNA form, the CDR3 reads TGCAGTGCTAGAGACCTAGCGGGAGGGCCGGACACCGGGGAGCTGTTTTTT. Translation: CSARDLAGGPDTGELFF.

The V and J genes are TRBV24-1 and TRBJ2-1; tentatively, D is TRBD2 (6 bases). The CDR3 has 15 residues. Germline lookup yields CDR1 KGHDR and CDR2 SFDVKD. The V end was cut by 0 bases, the J end by 8 bases, with 13 bases between. CDR3 nucleotides: TGTGCCACCAGTGATTTGAAGTCGGAGCGGGATGAGCAGTTCTTC. This encodes CATSDLKSERDEQFF.

In its sample, this clonotype was seen a few times. The chain has TRBV21-1 and TRBJ2-7. TRBV21-1 is a recognized pseudogene. There are 16 residues in the CDR3. CDR3 bases: TGTGCCAGCAGCAAAGTCGCCAGAATTAGCTCCTACGAGCAGTACGTC. It translates to CASSKVARISSYEQYV.

There are many counts of this clonotype. The genes are TRBV12-3 or TRBV12-4 and TRBJ2-1; D gene unclear. Trimming took off 1 base at V and 0 bases at J, with 7 bases between the two ends. The CDR3 is 15 residues long. The CDR3 coding sequence is TGTGCCAGCAGTTTAGTCCCAAGCTCCTACAATGAGCAGTTCTTC. Its translation is CASSLVPSSYNEQFF.

The chain couples TRBV7-9 to TRBJ2-7; 7 bases map to TRBD1. The junction had 8 bases not matched to a gene; V was cut back by 0 bases and J by 6 bases. CDR3 length equals 15 residues. In germline, CDR1 is SEHNR, CDR2 FQNEAQ (reference sequence). In nucleotides, the CDR3 is TGTGCCAGCAGCTTAGCTCAGGGGGATTCGGGCGAGCAGTACTTC. Amino acids: CASSLAQGDSGEQYF. Variable domain in full (rest from reference TRBV7-9 and TRBJ2-7): DTGVSQNPRHKITKRGQNVTFRCDPISEHNRLYWYRQTLGQGPEFLTYFQNEAQLEKSRLLSDRFSAERPKGSFSTLEIQRTEQGDSAMYLCASSLAQGDSGEQYFGPGTRLTVT.

This clonotype occurred many times. V and J are TRBV4-1 and TRBJ2-3, with D possibly matching TRBD2 (7 bases). Germline CDR1 reads MGHRA; CDR2 reads YSYEKL. V lost 0 bases, J lost 5 bases, and 15 bases lay in between. The CDR3 loop spans 16 amino acids. The CDR3 region is CASSQEKREGGDTQYF. The CDR3 coding sequence is TGCGCCAGCAGCCAAGAGAAGCGGGAAGGGGGAGATACGCAGTATTTT.

This clonotype occurred a few times. V usage is TRBV20-1 and J usage is TRBJ2-1; D call uncertain. Germline V gene lookup returns CDR1 DFQATT and CDR2 SNEGSKA (reference sequence). Trimming took off 0 bases at V and 3 bases at J, with 3 bases between the two ends. The CDR3 loop spans 12 amino acids. This chain's CDR3 is CSARDVYNEQFF. CDR3 nucleotide sequence: TGCAGTGCTAGAGATGTCTACAATGAGCAGTTCTTC.

This clonotype occurred once. The V call is TRBV15, the J call TRBJ2-7, with TRBD1 matching over 9 bases. The CDR3 contains 20 residues. CDR1 LNHNV and CDR2 YYDKDF come from the germline V gene (reference sequence). V was clipped by 3 bases and J by 0 bases; unmatched bases: 18. The CDR3 region has the DNA TGTGCCACCAGCAGGGGAGCCGGGACAGGGTTAATATATGGCTCCTACGAGCAGTACTTC. Amino acid sequence: CATSRGAGTGLIYGSYEQYF.

This clonotype was seen repeatedly, ten times or more. The chain joins TRBV10-3 to TRBJ2-7; TRBD1 matches at 9 bases. V gave up 5 bases and J gave up 5 bases; unmatched junction bases: 4. This CDR3 is built from 13 residues. Germline V gives CDR1 ENHRY, CDR2 SYGVKD. CDR3 sequence: CAISRDREDEQYF. CDR3 DNA sequence: TGTGCCATCAGTCGGGACAGGGAAGACGAGCAGTACTTC.

The chain links TRBV24-1 to TRBJ1-5; unclear D gene. CDR1 and CDR2 (germline): KGHDR, SFDVKD. The CDR3 runs 13 residues. Trimming stripped 4 bases from V and 7 bases from J, with 10 bases between. CDR3 sequence: CATSDLEDQPQHF. The CDR3 DNA reads TGTGCCACCAGTGACCTAGAGGACCAGCCCCAGCATTTT.

With respect to this clonotype: A read error may account for a junction end that differs from germline. The CDR3: CACSFMGQGIILGQETQYF. CDR3 sequence (DNA): TGTGCCTGCAGTTTTATGGGGCAGGGCATAATTTTGGGCCAAGAGACCCAGTACTTC. The chain couples TRBV12-3 or TRBV12-4 to TRBJ2-5; D is possibly TRBD1 (5 bases). The CDR3 consists of 19 residues.

The chain combines TRBV7-2 with TRBJ2-7; TRBD2 matches at 9 bases. Germline V lookup: CDR1 SGHTA, CDR2 FQGNSA. Trimming removed 2 bases from V and 2 bases from J; junction bases left unmatched: 4. The CDR3 extends over 15 amino acids. CDR3 loop: CASSLRLAVPYEQYV. The CDR3 bases are TGTGCCAGCAGCTTAAGACTAGCGGTGCCCTACGAGCAGTACGTC.

V gene TRBV2 combines with J gene TRBJ2-1, with a weak D call TRBD1 (5 bases). CDR1 and CDR2 (germline): SNHLY, FYNNEI. The CDR3 loop spans 14 amino acids. V was cut by 3 bases and J by 4 bases, with 10 bases left in between. CDR3 nucleotides: TGTGCCAGCAGTGACTCAGGGCAATACAATGAGCAGTTCTTC. Protein sequence: CASSDSGQYNEQFF. The full variable domain, with the rest looked up from reference TRBV2 and TRBJ2-1, is EPEVTQTPSHQVTQMGQEVILRCVPISNHLYFYWYRQILGQKVEFLVSFYNNEISEKSEIFDDQFSVERPDGSNFTLKIRSTKLEDSAMYFCASSDSGQYNEQFFGPGTRLTVL.

The table lists this clonotype with a few counts. The rearrangement links TRBV6-5 to TRBJ2-1; TRBD1 aligns across 9 bases. Germline values: CDR1 MNHEY, CDR2 SVGAGI. Trimming at V came to 4 bases and at J to 3 bases, leaving 1 base not matched to a gene. The CDR3 has 14 residues. As DNA, the CDR3 is TGTGCCAGCAGTTGGACAGGGGTCTACAATGAGCAGTTCTTC. The encoded protein is CASSWTGVYNEQFF.

V gene TRBV20-1 combines with J gene TRBJ2-2; 7 bases are shared with TRBD2. Germline CDR1 is DFQATT and CDR2 is SNEGSKA (reference sequence). V shed 5 bases, J shed 8 bases, and the junction held 14 bases outside the gene matches. The CDR3 spans 15 residues. CDR3 in amino acids: CSAWGKRGVWGELFF. As DNA, the CDR3 is TGCAGTGCTTGGGGCAAGCGGGGTGTCTGGGGGGAGCTGTTTTTT.

This clonotype was found a few times. The chain joins TRBV20-1 to TRBJ2-7; D is uncertain. V shed 6 bases and J shed 0 bases, with 12 bases lying between them. Germline V gene sequence: CDR1 DFQATT, CDR2 SNEGSKA (reference sequence). This CDR3 comprises 13 residues. The CDR3 sequence is CSARQESSYEQYF. Here the CDR3 DNA reads TGCAGTGCGAGGCAGGAGAGCTCCTACGAGCAGTACTTC.

This clonotype was detected a few times. The CDR3 spells CASSPRRGRINQPQHF. CDR3 nucleotide sequence: TGTGCCAGCAGTCCCAGAAGGGGGCGGATTAATCAGCCCCAGCATTTT. The chain links TRBV27 to TRBJ1-5, with 7 bases that match TRBD1. V shed 5 bases, J shed 4 bases, and the junction held 11 bases outside the gene matches. Germline V gene data show CDR1 as MNHEY and CDR2 as SMNVEV (reference sequence). The CDR3 consists of 16 residues.

This CDR3 is CASSLQGWVEQFF. CDR3 bases: TGTGCCAGCAGCCTACAGGGTTGGGTTGAGCAGTTCTTC. The genes are TRBV14 and TRBJ2-1, with D possibly TRBD1 on 6 matching bases. CDR1 is SGHDN, CDR2 FVKESK, per germline. The ends were cut back, 4 bases at V and 9 bases at J, with 13 bases in the middle. The CDR3 is made up of 13 amino acids.